The clone carrying this T cell receptor beta chain was observed a handful of times. TCRdb processed the 5' RACE reads anew with MiXCR; each CDR3 protein has one entry. The sample gives 25,000 to 40,000 distinct CDR3 sequences, 24% of which show up once; roughly 4% is in the top ten. CDR3 length: 14 amino acids. J gave up 0 bases and V 4 bases, and 2 bases lay outside the gene matches. Germline CDR1 KGHDR, CDR2 SFDVKD. CD4+CD45RO+CD25- cells were isolated as memory CD4+ T cells. This chain connects TRBV24-1 to TRBJ2-7, with 7 bases that match TRBD1. The receptor was derived from a female donor with breast cancer. The specimen sequenced was memory CD4+ T cells sorted from blood. This sample's subset: memory CD4+ T cells, CD4+CD45RO+CD25-. CDR3: CATSEGDSSYEQYF. The CDR3 nucleotides read TGTGCCACCAGTGAGGGGGACAGCTCCTACGAGCAGTACTTC.